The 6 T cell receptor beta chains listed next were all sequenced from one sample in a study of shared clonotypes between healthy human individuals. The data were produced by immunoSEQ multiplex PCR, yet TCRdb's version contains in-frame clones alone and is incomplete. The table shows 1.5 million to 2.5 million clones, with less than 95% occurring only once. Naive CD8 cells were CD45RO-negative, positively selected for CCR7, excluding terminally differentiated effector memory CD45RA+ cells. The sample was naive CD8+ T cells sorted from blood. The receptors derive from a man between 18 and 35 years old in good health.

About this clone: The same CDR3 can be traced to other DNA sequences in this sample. CDR3 coding DNA: TGTGCCAGCAGCGTATCCGATGAGCAGTTCTTC. Protein sequence: CASSVSDEQFF. The chain combines TRBV9 with TRBJ2-1; D is unresolved. The CDR3 spans 11 residues. In germline, CDR1 is SGDLS, CDR2 YYNGEE. With 1 base removed from V and 8 bases from J, the gap between germline ends came to 4 bases.

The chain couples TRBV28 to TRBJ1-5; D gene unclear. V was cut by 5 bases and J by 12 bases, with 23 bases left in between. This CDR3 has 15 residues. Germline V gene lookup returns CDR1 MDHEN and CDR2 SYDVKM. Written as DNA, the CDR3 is TGTGCCAGCAGTCATGGACGAGGCCTGGGATGGGACCAGCATTTT. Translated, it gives CASSHGRGLGWDQHF.

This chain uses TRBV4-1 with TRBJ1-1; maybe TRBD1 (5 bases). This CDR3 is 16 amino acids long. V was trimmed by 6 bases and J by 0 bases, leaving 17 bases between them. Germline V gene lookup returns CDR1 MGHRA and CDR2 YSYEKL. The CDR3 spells CASRGEGLIMNTEAFF. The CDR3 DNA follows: TGCGCCAGCAGGGGGGAGGGCTTAATCATGAACACTGAAGCTTTCTTT.

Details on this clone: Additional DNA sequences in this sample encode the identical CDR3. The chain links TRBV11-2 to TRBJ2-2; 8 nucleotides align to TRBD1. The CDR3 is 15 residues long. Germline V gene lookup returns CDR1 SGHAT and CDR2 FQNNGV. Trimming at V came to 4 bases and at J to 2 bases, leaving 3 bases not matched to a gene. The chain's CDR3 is CASSSGQGNTGELFF. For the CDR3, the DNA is TGTGCCAGCAGCTCCGGACAGGGAAACACCGGGGAGCTGTTTTTT.

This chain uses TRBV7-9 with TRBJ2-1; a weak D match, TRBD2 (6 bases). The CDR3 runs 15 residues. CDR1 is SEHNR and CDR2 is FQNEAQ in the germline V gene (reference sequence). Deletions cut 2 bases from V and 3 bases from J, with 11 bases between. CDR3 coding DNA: TGTGCCAGCAGCTTACCGGGACTGAACTACAATGAGCAGTTCTTC. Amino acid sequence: CASSLPGLNYNEQFF.

This CDR3 reads CASSPDRGVYEQYF. Written as DNA, the CDR3 is TGTGCCAGCAGCCCGGACAGGGGAGTGTACGAGCAGTACTTC. This chain links TRBV5-4 with TRBJ2-7, with 9 bases aligning to TRBD1. Germline lookup yields CDR1 SGHNT and CDR2 YYREEE (reference sequence). V lost 4 bases, J lost 4 bases, and 6 bases stayed unmatched. CDR3 size: 14 residues.